This TCR beta chain originates from a study of T cell changes during pregnancy in multiple sclerosis. Data came from immunoSEQ multiplex PCR; TCRdb stores just in-frame clones and leaves some out. The table shows some 60,000 clones, with less than 95% occurring only once. Trimming removed 7 bases at V and 7 bases at J, with 11 bases between. Germline-derived CDR1 and CDR2 are MNHNS and SASEGT. The CDR3 totals 13 residues. The genes are TRBV6-1 and TRBJ1-6; D is unresolved. This TCR was recovered from a female donor in good health, enrolled as a control in a pregnancy study. Source: peripheral blood, taken in the third trimester of pregnancy. CDR3 nucleotide sequence: TGTGCCAGCAAAATCGGGGAGAATTCACCCCTCCACTTT. This translates into CASKIGENSPLHF.